These 13 T cell receptor beta chains came from one sample sequenced in a study of graft-versus-host responses after intestinal transplantation. Method: immunoSEQ multiplex PCR; TCRdb's copy keeps in-frame clones and lacks some. Among about 88,000 clones listed, about 91% were seen once. Their antigens are not known. The sample consisted of unstimulated CD4+ T cells sorted from spleen or lymph node cells, taken before transplant. The receptor set was obtained from a human donor who was the organ donor for an intestinal transplant.

The rearrangement joins TRBV28 to TRBJ1-2; D remains ambiguous. Germline loops: CDR1 MDHEN, CDR2 SYDVKM. V lost 6 bases and J lost 2, with 16 bases in between. This CDR3 is built from 15 residues. CDR3 in amino acids: CASSLDQYVNYGYTF. The DNA for the CDR3 is TGTGCCAGCAGCCTAGACCAATACGTGAACTATGGCTACACCTTC.

The genes are TRBV19 and TRBJ1-5; tentative D call: TRBD1 (5 bases). The CDR3 is 16 amino acids. CDR1 and CDR2 from the germline V gene are LNHDA and SQIVND (reference sequence). V lost 5 bases, J lost 1 base, and 15 bases lay in between. This CDR3 reads CASSWGRVGSNQPQHF. The CDR3 DNA is TGTGCCAGTAGTTGGGGCAGGGTCGGAAGCAATCAGCCCCAGCATTTT.

This sequence joins TRBV5-4 and TRBJ2-3, with 8 positions matching TRBD1. This CDR3 is built from 17 residues. Germline-derived CDR1 and CDR2 are SGHNT and YYREEE (reference sequence). With 2 bases clipped from V and 2 bases from J, the junction kept 10 bases outside the gene matches. CDR3 in amino acids: CASSFTRGLLPTDTQYF. CDR3 bases: TGTGCCAGCAGCTTCACCAGGGGGCTATTACCCACAGATACGCAGTATTTT.

V and J are TRBV30 and TRBJ1-2; TRBD1 matches 7 bases. Germline-derived CDR1 and CDR2 are GTSNPN and SVGIG (reference sequence). This CDR3 comprises 13 residues. The J segment lost 3 bases and the V segment lost 5 bases, leaving 6 bases of the junction unmatched. The CDR3 bases are TGTGCCTGGGTCAGGGGGAGTTACTATGGCTACACCTTC. As protein: CAWVRGSYYGYTF.

The rearrangement links TRBV11-2 to TRBJ2-1; 14 bases match TRBD2. The V gene's germline CDR1 is SGHAT and CDR2 FQNNGV. The CDR3 loop spans 16 amino acids. The V gene end was trimmed by 4 bases and the J gene end by 9 bases; junction bases not matched to a gene: 8. The CDR3 spells CASSSWGLAGVGEQFF. In DNA, the CDR3 is TGTGCCAGCAGCTCCTGGGGACTAGCGGGAGTAGGTGAGCAGTTCTTC.

This clone was detected a few times. The chain joins TRBV15 to TRBJ1-2; 7 nucleotides match TRBD1. Germline lookup yields CDR1 LNHNV and CDR2 YYDKDF (reference sequence). After removal of 3 bases from V and 7 bases from J, the junction contained 5 bases not matched to a gene. There are 13 residues in the CDR3. CDR3 protein: CATSRGQTAGYTF. DNA for the CDR3: TGTGCCACCAGCAGGGGACAGACTGCTGGCTACACCTTC.

The chain recombines TRBV14 with TRBJ2-6, with 13 bases identical to TRBD2. The J segment lost 2 bases and the V segment lost 0 bases, leaving 1 base of the junction unmatched. The CDR3 is 18 residues long. From germline, CDR1 is SGHDN and CDR2 FVKESK. This chain's CDR3 is CASSQETSGRTGANVLTF. The CDR3 DNA is TGTGCCAGCAGCCAAGAGACTAGCGGGAGGACTGGGGCCAACGTCCTGACTTTC.

The chain employs TRBV11-3 and TRBJ1-1; D unclear. This CDR3 is built from 15 residues. CDR1 and CDR2 (germline): SGHNT, YENEEA. The V end lost 4 bases, the J end lost 0 bases, and 12 bases lay between the germline ends. CDR3 nucleotides: TGTGCCAGCAGCTCCCGATTCGCGATGAACACTGAAGCTTTCTTT. Its translation: CASSSRFAMNTEAFF. Filled out from reference TRBV11-3 and TRBJ1-1, the complete variable domain reads EAGVVQSPRYKIIEKKQPVAFWCNPISGHNTLYWYLQNLGQGPELLIRYENEEAVDDSQLPKDRFSAERLKGVDSTLKIQPAELGDSAVYLCASSSRFAMNTEAFFGQGTRLTVV.

The chain couples TRBV27 to TRBJ2-7, with no clear D. Trimming left V 5 bases short and J 2 bases short, with 13 bases between. The CDR3 sequence is 14 residues long. The germline V gene encodes CDR1 MNHEY and CDR2 SMNVEV (reference sequence). The CDR3 protein is CASSHRSVTYEQYF. CDR3 DNA: TGTGCCAGCAGTCACCGTTCGGTGACCTACGAGCAGTACTTC.

The V call is TRBV6-1, the J call TRBJ1-1, with TRBD1 identical over 7 bases. Germline assignment: CDR1 MNHNS and CDR2 SASEGT. V lost 6 bases to trimming and J lost 4 bases; unmatched junction nucleotides: 8. This CDR3 is built from 14 residues. CDR3 protein: CASRRGLMGTEAFF. CDR3 bases: TGTGCCAGCAGGAGGGGGCTGATGGGCACTGAAGCTTTCTTT.

This rearrangement joins TRBV25-1 to TRBJ2-1; 7 positions match TRBD2. CDR3 length: 14 amino acids. The germline V gene has CDR1 MGHDK and CDR2 SYGVNS. Trimming removed 3 bases from V and 4 bases from J; junction bases left unmatched: 3. The CDR3 loop reads CASSDPGLYNEQFF. The CDR3 nucleotides read TGTGCCAGCAGTGACCCGGGACTATACAATGAGCAGTTCTTC.

This chain joins TRBV21-1 and TRBJ2-1; the DNA was not compared with TRBD1, the D call given in the table. TRBV21-1 is a pseudogene segment. This CDR3 contains 16 residues. CDR3: CASTCYRDSSYNEQFF. CDR3 DNA: TGTGCCAGCACCTGTTACCGGGACAGCTCCTACAATGAGCAGTTCTTC.

The genes are TRBV28 and TRBJ1-2, with TRBD1 matching over 9 bases. J was trimmed by 5 bases and V by 9 bases; bases with no gene match: 13. Germline-derived CDR1 and CDR2 are MDHEN and SYDVKM. The CDR3 runs 15 residues. The CDR3 DNA sequence: TGTGCCAGTACCCCTGGGGACAGGGTATTGTATGGCTACACCTTC. Protein sequence: CASTPGDRVLYGYTF.